A single sample gave rise to the 28 T cell receptor beta chains below, sequenced in a study of OX40 agonist ivuxolimab in advanced cancers. Data came from immunoSEQ multiplex PCR; TCRdb stores just in-frame clones and leaves some out. The table records approximately 68,000 clones, 84% of them present only once. The source was CD4+ or CD8+ T cells sorted from blood, collected in a trial of the OX40 agonist ivuxolimab. These receptors all come from an adult with an advanced solid tumor such as melanoma, head and neck, liver or kidney cancer.

In this sample, this clone turned up once. The chain couples TRBV27 to TRBJ2-7; D possibly matches TRBD1 or TRBD2 (5 bases each). Trimming pared 8 bases from V and 2 bases from J, leaving 13 bases between. CDR1 and CDR2 (germline): MNHEY, SMNVEV (reference sequence). The CDR3 length is 13 residues. The CDR3 here is CASSTVGPYEQYF. CDR3 DNA: TGTGCCAGCTCAACAGTGGGACCCTACGAGCAGTACTTC.

The chain carries TRBV5-5 and TRBJ2-3; 10 bases line up with TRBD2. From germline, CDR1 is SGHKS and CDR2 YYEKEE (reference sequence). The CDR3 length is 17 residues. V dropped 1 base and J dropped 3; count of bases not matched to a gene: 8. CDR3 in amino acids: CASSLIGSSGGTDTQYF. For the CDR3, the DNA is TGTGCCAGCAGCTTGATCGGTTCTAGCGGGGGTACAGATACGCAGTATTTT.

The chain joins TRBV28 to TRBJ1-4, with D perhaps matching TRBD1 (5 bases). Trimming pared 6 bases from V and 8 bases from J, leaving 22 bases between. The germline V gene has CDR1 MDHEN and CDR2 SYDVKM. The CDR3 is made up of 16 amino acids. The CDR3 here is CASSSLSGRVREKLFF. Here the CDR3 DNA reads TGTGCCAGCAGCTCACTCAGTGGCAGGGTGCGAGAAAAACTGTTTTTT.

The chain is built from TRBV11-2 and TRBJ2-7, with 8 bases lining up with TRBD2. CDR1 and CDR2 from the germline V gene are SGHAT and FQNNGV. V lost 8 bases and J lost 2; bases outside the gene matches: 5. The CDR3 is 13 residues long. For the CDR3, the DNA is TGTGCCAGCGGTATAGCGGGACCCTACGAGCAGTACTTC. Amino acid sequence: CASGIAGPYEQYF.

This chain links TRBV7-2 with TRBJ2-5; 10 positions match TRBD2. The V segment lost 5 bases and the J segment 4 bases; nucleotides outside the gene matches: 10. The CDR3 loop spans 16 amino acids. The germline V gene encodes CDR1 SGHTA and CDR2 FQGNSA. The CDR3 here is CASSGQRGGLGETQYF. CDR3 DNA: TGTGCCAGCAGCGGGCAGCGGGGGGGCTTGGGAGAGACCCAGTACTTC.

This clone has a single count. The V and J genes are TRBV19 and TRBJ2-6; D is perhaps TRBD1 or TRBD2 (5 bases each). CDR1 is LNHDA, CDR2 SQIVND, per germline (reference sequence). Trimming took 10 bases from V and 0 from J, leaving 22 bases between them. The CDR3 has 18 residues. The CDR3 nucleotides are TGTGCCACCTCCTCTACGGGACGGATGAGCTCTGGGGCCAACGTCCTGACTTTC. Translating gives CATSSTGRMSSGANVLTF.

The DNA of the CDR3 is TGTGCCAGCTCATCAGCGTTGAAGGGCAGGGCCTACAATGAGCAGTTCTTC. It specifies CASSSALKGRAYNEQFF. This chain joins TRBV18 and TRBJ2-1, with D possibly matching TRBD1 (5 bases). Germline V gives CDR1 KGHSH, CDR2 LQKENI. The length of the CDR3 is 17 residues. With 5 bases removed from V and 2 bases from J, the gap between germline ends came to 19 bases.

The rearrangement links TRBV6-1 to TRBJ2-3, with D perhaps assigned TRBD1 or TRBD2 (5 bases each). This CDR3 has 13 residues. V was shortened by 8 bases and J by 1 base, with 10 bases between the two germline ends. The germline V gene encodes CDR1 MNHNS and CDR2 SASEGT. The CDR3 loop is CASLRGGTDTQYF. As DNA, the CDR3 is TGTGCCAGCTTACGGGGCGGCACAGATACGCAGTATTTT.

The V and J genes are TRBV7-3 and TRBJ2-2; 11 bases are a match to TRBD2. CDR3 length: 16 amino acids. V shed 4 bases, J shed 7 bases, and the junction held 8 bases outside the gene matches. Germline V gene sequence: CDR1 SGHTA, CDR2 FQGTGA. The CDR3 sequence: CASSSQLAGEGGELFF. In DNA, the CDR3 is TGTGCCAGCAGCTCCCAACTAGCGGGAGAAGGCGGGGAGCTGTTTTTT.

Concerning this clone: Other nucleotide sequences from this sample produce the same CDR3. The chain combines TRBV5-4 with TRBJ1-2, with a possible D match to TRBD1 (6 bases). Germline values: CDR1 SGHNT, CDR2 YYREEE (reference sequence). The CDR3 totals 14 residues. V shed 2 bases and J shed 0 bases, with 8 bases lying between them. Here the CDR3 reads CASSFDRTNYGYTF. The CDR3 coding sequence is TGTGCCAGCAGCTTCGACAGGACTAACTATGGCTACACCTTC. Drawing the rest from reference TRBV5-4 and TRBJ1-2, the complete variable domain is ETGVTQSPTHLIKTRGQQVTLRCSSQSGHNTVSWYQQALGQGPQFIFQYYREEENGRGNFPPRFSGLQFPNYSSELNVNALELDDSALYLCASSFDRTNYGYTFGSGTRLTVV.

The V gene is TRBV11-1, the J gene TRBJ1-1, with a tentative D call TRBD1 (6 bases). Looked up from germline, CDR1 is SGHAT and CDR2 is FQDESV (reference sequence). Trimming pared 5 bases from V and 8 bases from J, leaving 12 bases between. This CDR3 contains 12 residues. CDR3 DNA sequence: TGTGCCAGCAGCCGTAACAGGGAGGAAGCTTTCTTT. Translating gives CASSRNREEAFF.

The rearrangement joins TRBV18 to TRBJ2-5; D call uncertain. The germline gives CDR1 KGHSH, CDR2 LQKENI. This CDR3 spans 13 amino acids. Trimming took 3 bases from V and 2 from J, leaving 7 bases between them. The CDR3 protein is CASSPGLQETQYF. DNA for the CDR3: TGTGCCAGCTCACCTGGCTTACAAGAGACCCAGTACTTC.

This CDR3 reads CASSPPVGSSQETQYF. CDR3 DNA sequence: TGTGCCAGCTCACCACCGGTAGGCTCTTCCCAAGAGACCCAGTACTTC. The V gene is TRBV18, the J gene TRBJ2-5; D is ambiguous. The CDR3 is made up of 16 amino acids. V lost 0 bases and J lost 1, with 12 bases in between. Germline V gene data show CDR1 as KGHSH and CDR2 as LQKENI. Using reference TRBV18 and TRBJ2-5 for the parts outside the CDR3, the full variable domain is NAGVMQNPRHLVRRRGQEARLRCSPMKGHSHVYWYRQLPEEGLKFMVYLQKENIIDESGMPKERFSAEFPKEGPSILRIQQVVRGDSAAYFCASSPPVGSSQETQYFGPGTRLLVL.

The chain couples TRBV5-1 to TRBJ2-4; D is possibly TRBD2 (5 bases). Germline CDR1 SGHRS, CDR2 YFSETQ. This CDR3 has 16 residues. V lost 4 bases and J 0 bases, leaving 14 bases between the germline ends. The CDR3 region is CASSAGLSLAKNIQYF. In DNA form, the CDR3 reads TGCGCCAGCAGCGCTGGACTGTCCTTAGCCAAAAACATTCAGTACTTC.

The chain uses TRBV7-3 and TRBJ2-2; 7 bases map to TRBD1. This CDR3 has 15 residues. The J segment lost 0 bases and the V segment lost 3 bases, leaving 1 base of the junction unmatched. The germline V gene encodes CDR1 SGHTA and CDR2 FQGTGA. The DNA of the CDR3 is TGTGCCAGCAGCTTCGGGACAGCGAACACCGGGGAGCTGTTTTTT. Translating gives CASSFGTANTGELFF.

The chain recombines TRBV5-6 with TRBJ2-2; 8 positions agree with TRBD1. Germline lookup yields CDR1 SGHDT and CDR2 YYEEEE. The CDR3 runs to 14 residues. V lost 4 bases, J lost 5 bases, and 4 bases stayed unmatched. DNA of the CDR3: TGTGCCAGCAGCAGGGACAGGTCTACCGGGGAGCTGTTTTTT. As protein: CASSRDRSTGELFF.

V is TRBV2 and J is TRBJ2-3, with D hard to call. V dropped 8 bases and J dropped 0 bases, with 6 bases sitting between them. Germline V gene lookup returns CDR1 SNHLY and CDR2 FYNNEI. The CDR3 is 12 residues long. This chain's CDR3 is CASRISTDTQYF. The CDR3 DNA reads as TGTGCCAGCCGCATAAGCACAGATACGCAGTATTTT.

The chain links TRBV28 to TRBJ1-1; D is unclear. CDR3 length: 12 amino acids. The germline gives CDR1 MDHEN, CDR2 SYDVKM. The germline V and J ends were trimmed by 5 bases and 0 bases, with 4 bases remaining between them. The CDR3 loop reads CASSVLNTEAFF. The CDR3 bases are TGTGCCAGCAGTGTCCTGAACACTGAAGCTTTCTTT.

CDR3: CAISDGTGRNTEAFF. In DNA form, the CDR3 reads TGTGCCATCAGTGATGGGACAGGGAGGAACACTGAAGCTTTCTTT. The chain links TRBV10-3 to TRBJ1-1; 9 nucleotides match TRBD1. CDR1 is ENHRY, CDR2 SYGVKD, per germline. V gave up 3 bases and J gave up 1 base; unmatched junction bases: 3. The CDR3 loop spans 15 amino acids.

The V call is TRBV7-3, the J call TRBJ1-2; 7 bases are shared with TRBD1. The germline V gene has CDR1 SGHTA and CDR2 FQGTGA. This CDR3 is 13 amino acids long. V lost 5 bases to trimming and J lost 1 base; unmatched junction nucleotides: 1. CDR3 DNA: TGTGCCAGCAGCCACAGGGGTAACTATGGCTACACCTTC. It is translated as CASSHRGNYGYTF.

The chain links TRBV2 to TRBJ1-5; D not resolved. The CDR3 totals 14 residues. V was cut by 3 bases and J by 7 bases, with 13 bases left in between. Germline lookup yields CDR1 SNHLY and CDR2 FYNNEI. The CDR3 bases are TGTGCCAGCAGTGAGGTTGCAGGCTGGCAGCCCCAGCATTTT. Translation gives CASSEVAGWQPQHF.

This chain links TRBV10-2 with TRBJ2-7, with D possibly matching TRBD1 (6 bases). Trimming shortened V by 0 bases and J by 2 bases, and 11 bases separated the two germline ends. Germline loops: CDR1 WSHSY, CDR2 SAAADI. The CDR3 sequence is 15 residues long. The CDR3 loop reads CASSESAGVAYEQYF. CDR3 bases: TGCGCCAGCAGTGAGTCAGCAGGGGTGGCCTACGAGCAGTACTTC.

The genes are TRBV6-1 and TRBJ1-5, with 10 bases fitting TRBD1. The J segment lost 4 bases and the V segment lost 7 bases, leaving 7 bases of the junction unmatched. Germline-derived CDR1 and CDR2 are MNHNS and SASEGT. The CDR3 is made up of 15 amino acids. DNA for the CDR3: TGTGCCAGCACTTTAGGACAGGGGGGGAATCAGCCCCAGCATTTT. This gives the protein CASTLGQGGNQPQHF.

The J gene is TRBJ2-7, the V gene TRBV19, with 9 positions matching TRBD1. Trimming at V came to 6 bases and at J to 2 bases, leaving 5 bases not matched to a gene. This CDR3 spans 14 amino acids. Per the germline V gene, CDR1 is LNHDA and CDR2 is SQIVND (reference sequence). The CDR3 DNA sequence: TGTGCCAGTAGCTTGACAGGGGGGGCCTACGAGCAGTACTTC. Protein sequence: CASSLTGGAYEQYF.

The rearrangement joins TRBV19 to TRBJ2-7; a weak D match, TRBD2 (5 bases). This CDR3 is built from 16 residues. Germline V CDR1 and CDR2: LNHDA, SQIVND (reference sequence). V lost 1 base to trimming and J lost 6 bases, with 19 bases between them. CDR3 sequence: CASSIGASHAGVEQYF. The DNA of the CDR3 is TGTGCCAGTAGTATAGGGGCCAGCCACGCCGGGGTCGAGCAGTACTTC.

This clone has only one observation. The rearrangement uses TRBV27 and TRBJ2-1, with D tentatively TRBD2 (5 bases). The ends were cut back, 4 bases at V and 2 bases at J, with 9 bases in the middle. In germline, CDR1 is MNHEY, CDR2 SMNVEV (reference sequence). CDR3 length equals 14 residues. The DNA for the CDR3 is TGTGCCAGCAGTTCCACGGAGGCCTACAATGAGCAGTTCTTC. Amino acids: CASSSTEAYNEQFF.

This clone has just a few counts. The chain is built from TRBV10-2 and TRBJ2-1, with TRBD2 identical over 7 bases. CDR1 and CDR2 from the germline V gene are WSHSY and SAAADI. V lost 3 bases, J lost 5 bases, and 13 bases stayed unmatched. The CDR3 extends over 17 amino acids. The CDR3 sequence: CASSEGGRETRDNEQFF. The DNA of the CDR3 is TGCGCCAGCAGTGAAGGAGGGAGGGAGACTCGGGACAATGAGCAGTTCTTC.

In this sample, this clone turned up a few times. The rearrangement links TRBV19 to TRBJ2-2; D may correspond to TRBD1 or TRBD2 (5 bases each). Looked up from germline, CDR1 is LNHDA and CDR2 is SQIVND (reference sequence). The CDR3 contains 15 residues. The ends were cut back, 7 bases at V and 1 base at J, with 13 bases in the middle. The CDR3 loop is CASKLRDLNTGELFF. The CDR3 DNA is TGTGCCAGTAAGTTGAGGGACCTGAACACCGGGGAGCTGTTTTTT.